This T cell receptor beta chain derives from a study of CD8+CD57+ T cells in acquired aplastic anemia. Turning to the study itself: Recorded DNA amounts for sorted CD4+ and CD8+ cells had an average of roughly 3.4 ug. General study results and limits: Shared by patients and controls, twenty-nine CD8+ CDR3s were abundant in patients.

Genomic DNA, serving as template, underwent TCR beta VDJ and CDR3 profiling. TCRdb recomputed calls from the reads with MiXCR, one row per CDR3 protein. This sample has about 160,000 distinct CDR3 sequences, with around 45% found just once. This clonotype was detected once. The target antigen is unknown. The CDR3 runs to 14 residues. Trimming cost V 3 bases and J 8 bases, with 16 bases left between them. Germline V lookup: CDR1 SGHTA, CDR2 FQGNSA. J is TRBJ1-1 and V is TRBV7-2, with D uncertain. This TCR came from a human donor in good health. Sequencing was done on a sample of sorted CD4+, CD8+, or CD8+CD57+ T cells (not recorded which) from PBMCs. CDR3 sequence reads: CASSFGIGIREAFF. CDR3 in DNA: TGTGCCAGCAGCTTCGGGATAGGGATACGCGAAGCTTTCTTT.